The 19 T cell receptor beta chains listed next were all sequenced from one sample in a study of radiotherapy plus CTLA-4 blockade in lung cancer. Generated by immunoSEQ multiplex PCR, the TCRdb table keeps only in-frame clones and is missing some. The sample has 64,000 or so clones, less than 75% seen once. Sequences were derived from peripheral blood, sampled from a patient treated with radiotherapy plus ipilimumab. The receptors were sampled from a human donor with non-small cell lung cancer whose response to radiotherapy plus ipilimumab could not be evaluated.

The gene calls are TRBV19 and TRBJ2-1; TRBD1 matches at 10 bases. Germline trimming cut 6 bases from V and 6 bases from J; bases unmatched to any gene: 14. This CDR3 region has 17 residues. CDR1 and CDR2 from the germline V gene are LNHDA and SQIVND (reference sequence). The CDR3 is CASSLLPGQGPLNEQFF. CDR3 bases: TGTGCCAGTAGCCTCCTACCGGGACAGGGGCCTCTCAATGAGCAGTTCTTC.

This chain joins TRBV7-2 and TRBJ1-1; tentatively, D is TRBD1 (5 bases). The germline V gene encodes CDR1 SGHTA and CDR2 FQGNSA. Trimming shortened V by 3 bases and J by 4 bases, and 9 bases separated the two germline ends. The CDR3 is 13 residues long. CDR3 loop: CASSFAGTTEAFF. The DNA for the CDR3 is TGTGCCAGCAGCTTTGCGGGGACCACTGAAGCTTTCTTT.

The chain carries TRBV29-1 and TRBJ2-1, with 7 nucleotides matching TRBD1. Germline CDR1 and CDR2: SQVTM and ANQGSEA. This CDR3 spans 15 amino acids. Trimming took 1 base from V and 9 from J; bases not matched to a gene: 12. CDR3 in DNA: TGCAGCGTTGAAGGTCTAGAGACAGGGCGGCCTGAGCAGTTCTTC. Amino acids: CSVEGLETGRPEQFF.

The rearrangement joins TRBV27 to TRBJ2-5; D unresolved. The assigned J gene may be wrong: the sequence end matches TRBJ2-7 better. CDR3 size: 12 residues. CDR1 is MNHEY, CDR2 SMNVEV, per germline (reference sequence). The CDR3, as DNA: TGTGCCAGCAGTTTCTACGGTTACGAGCAGTACTTC. Residues: CASSFYGYEQYF.

This clone was counted once. The chain uses TRBV19 and TRBJ2-1, with 10 bases aligning to TRBD2. V shed 8 bases and J 7 bases; nucleotides not matched to a gene: 8. CDR1 and CDR2 (germline): LNHDA, SQIVND (reference sequence). This CDR3 spans 14 amino acids. CDR3 in amino acids: CASGLAGGGNEQFF. CDR3 in DNA: TGTGCCAGTGGCTTAGCGGGGGGTGGGAATGAGCAGTTCTTC.

The chain couples TRBV20-1 to TRBJ1-2; the D gene is possibly TRBD1 (6 bases). Germline lookup yields CDR1 DFQATT and CDR2 SNEGSKA (reference sequence). CDR3 size: 11 residues. V was clipped by 6 bases and J by 5 bases, with 10 bases between them. The CDR3 spells CSARQVYGYTF. The CDR3 DNA follows: TGCAGTGCCAGACAGGTTTATGGCTACACCTTC.

This rearrangement joins TRBV29-1 to TRBJ2-7, with 8 bases identical to TRBD1. Germline values: CDR1 SQVTM, CDR2 ANQGSEA. Trimming removed 6 bases from V and 9 bases from J; junction bases left unmatched: 10. The CDR3 is 12 residues long. The CDR3: CSVVTGGGLQYF. CDR3 nucleotide sequence: TGCAGCGTAGTTACAGGGGGAGGCCTGCAGTACTTC.

CDR3 sequence: CASSRSWDRAQPQHF. The CDR3 nucleotides read TGTGCCAGTAGCCGATCGTGGGACAGGGCCCAGCCCCAGCATTTT. The gene calls are TRBV19 and TRBJ1-5; 9 bases are shared with TRBD1. The CDR3 totals 15 residues. The J segment lost 7 bases and the V segment lost 6 bases, leaving 10 bases of the junction unmatched. Per the germline V gene, CDR1 is LNHDA and CDR2 is SQIVND (reference sequence).

The sample holds one count of this clone. The CDR3 protein is CASSFSGRSDTQYF. DNA of the CDR3: TGTGCCAGCAGCTTTAGCGGGAGGTCAGATACGCAGTATTTT. The J gene is TRBJ2-3, the V gene TRBV5-5; 10 bases map to TRBD2. V lost 2 bases, J lost 4 bases, and 1 base stayed unmatched. CDR3 length equals 14 residues. The germline V gene encodes CDR1 SGHKS and CDR2 YYEKEE (reference sequence).

DNA for the CDR3: TGTGCCAGCAGTCTAGCCGGAGGAGTAGGCACTGAAGCTTTCTTT. Translating it yields CASSLAGGVGTEAFF. The V gene is TRBV6-5, the J gene TRBJ1-1; D not certain. The germline V gene encodes CDR1 MNHEY and CDR2 SVGAGI. This CDR3 region has 15 residues. V was clipped by 5 bases and J by 4 bases, with 17 bases between them.

The chain is built from TRBV7-8 and TRBJ2-7; tentatively, D is TRBD1 (5 bases). Germline lookup yields CDR1 SGHVS and CDR2 FQNEAQ. The V and J ends lost 7 bases and 0 bases respectively, with 10 bases between them. The CDR3 has 13 amino acids. CDR3 amino acids: CASTSTVSYEQYF. CDR3 bases: TGTGCCAGCACCTCGACAGTCTCCTACGAGCAGTACTTC.

The gene calls are TRBV11-3 and TRBJ1-4; D is possibly TRBD1 (6 bases). Trimming removed 2 bases at V and 7 bases at J, with 11 bases between. CDR1 SGHNT and CDR2 YENEEA come from the germline V gene. This CDR3 spans 14 amino acids. In DNA form, the CDR3 reads TGTGCCAGCAGCTTATGGGGACAATCTGAAAAACTGTTTTTT. This gives the protein CASSLWGQSEKLFF.

This sequence joins TRBV7-8 and TRBJ2-5; TRBD2 matches at 13 bases. The closer fit of TRBJ2-7 to the DNA end suggests the J call may be wrong. Germline CDR1 reads SGHVS; CDR2 reads FQNEAQ. This CDR3 has 15 amino acids. In DNA, the CDR3 is TGTGCCAGCAGACTGGGACTAGCGGGGTCCTACGAGCAGTACTTC. This encodes CASRLGLAGSYEQYF.

The gene calls are TRBV11-2 and TRBJ2-3; D may be TRBD2 (5 bases). The CDR3 covers 15 residues. Germline CDR1 and CDR2: SGHAT and FQNNGV. Trimming pared 2 bases from V and 6 bases from J, leaving 15 bases between. The CDR3 spells CASSLLSLGADTQYF. CDR3 coding DNA: TGTGCCAGCAGCTTACTCAGCCTGGGAGCGGATACGCAGTATTTT.

The V call is TRBV13, the J call TRBJ2-3; D gene ambiguous. Germline loops: CDR1 PRHDT, CDR2 FYEKMQ (reference sequence). The CDR3 runs 13 residues. V lost 10 bases and J 0 bases, leaving 11 bases between the germline ends. The CDR3 region is CATSPGSTDTQYF. The CDR3 DNA reads TGTGCCACCAGTCCAGGAAGCACAGATACGCAGTATTTT.

The DNA for the CDR3 is TGTGCCAGCAGCGTAGCACTACCCGAGCTGGATACGCAGTATTTT. Its protein is CASSVALPELDTQYF. The chain carries TRBV9 and TRBJ2-3; no clear D. Germline lookup yields CDR1 SGDLS and CDR2 YYNGEE. Trimming left V 0 bases short and J 6 bases short, with 14 bases between. This CDR3 is built from 15 residues. Full variable domain (rest looked up from reference TRBV9 and TRBJ2-3): DSGVTQTPKHLITATGQRVTLRCSPRSGDLSVYWYQQSLDQGLQFLIQYYNGEERAKGNILERFSAQQFPDLHSELNLSSLELGDSALYFCASSVALPELDTQYFGPGTRLTVL.

The chain couples TRBV5-5 to TRBJ2-1; 10 positions agree with TRBD2. Per germline, CDR1 SGHKS and CDR2 YYEKEE (reference sequence). The CDR3 contains 16 residues. Germline trimming cut 4 bases from V and 8 bases from J; bases unmatched to any gene: 12. CDR3 DNA: TGTGCCAGCAGCCGGCGAGCGGGAGGGCCGGAATATGAGCAGTTCTTC. This encodes CASSRRAGGPEYEQFF.

The chain links TRBV7-8 to TRBJ2-3; 8 bases match TRBD2. The CDR3 totals 16 residues. Germline loops: CDR1 SGHVS, CDR2 FQNEAQ. V lost 0 bases to trimming and J lost 1 base; unmatched junction nucleotides: 3. The DNA of the CDR3 is TGTGCCAGCAGCTTAGCGAGACTAGCGCGCACAGATACGCAGTATTTT. As protein: CASSLARLARTDTQYF.

The rearrangement links TRBV5-4 to TRBJ2-2; possible D gene TRBD2, 6 bases. The V end was cut by 4 bases, the J end by 3 bases, with 10 bases between. CDR3 length equals 14 residues. Germline CDR1 and CDR2: SGHNT and YYREEE (reference sequence). The CDR3 DNA reads TGTGCCAGCAGCCGGGACTTCTACACCGGGGAGCTGTTTTTT. It encodes CASSRDFYTGELFF. Drawing the rest from reference TRBV5-4 and TRBJ2-2, the complete variable domain is ETGVTQSPTHLIKTRGQQVTLRCSSQSGHNTVSWYQQALGQGPQFIFQYYREEENGRGNFPPRFSGLQFPNYSSELNVNALELDDSALYLCASSRDFYTGELFFGEGSRLTVL.